The 11 T cell receptor beta chains in this list originate from one sample, sequenced in a study of T cell responses to AZD1222 COVID-19 vaccine. TCRdb's copy holds only in-frame clones and misses some; the assay was immunoSEQ multiplex PCR. The sample has 110,000 to 150,000 clones, about 92% seen once. Sequencing used peripheral blood, obtained on day 0 of AZD1222 vaccination. All receptors derive from an adult in good health.

CDR3: CASSNYEQYF. The CDR3 DNA reads TGTGCCAGCAGCAACTACGAGCAGTACTTC. This rearrangement joins TRBV21-1 to TRBJ2-7. TRBV21-1 is classified as a pseudogene. The CDR3 consists of 10 residues.

The J gene is TRBJ1-1, the V gene TRBV7-9; 8 bases map to TRBD1. Germline V gene lookup returns CDR1 SEHNR and CDR2 FQNEAQ (reference sequence). Unmatched junction bases numbered 8, after V lost 5 bases and J lost 0 bases. The CDR3 has 16 residues. The CDR3 region is CASSHTGGNMNTEAFF. CDR3 sequence (DNA): TGTGCCAGCAGCCATACAGGGGGGAACATGAACACTGAAGCTTTCTTT.

This chain connects TRBV4-3 to TRBJ1-4, with D uncertain. Germline assignment: CDR1 LGHNA and CDR2 YSLEER. Trimming stripped 2 bases from V and 7 bases from J, with 14 bases between. The length of the CDR3 is 15 residues. DNA for the CDR3: TGCGCCAGCAGCCAATTTTCTGGGAACAGTGAAAAACTGTTTTTT. Amino acid sequence: CASSQFSGNSEKLFF.

V gene TRBV18 combines with J gene TRBJ1-2, with 10 positions matching TRBD1. Unmatched junction bases numbered 4, after V lost 6 bases and J lost 3 bases. Germline V gives CDR1 KGHSH, CDR2 LQKENI. The CDR3 is 14 residues long. In DNA form, the CDR3 reads TGTGCCAGCTCCCCCGGGACAGGGGACTATGGCTACACCTTC. This sequence encodes CASSPGTGDYGYTF. The full variable domain, with the rest looked up from reference TRBV18 and TRBJ1-2, is NAGVMQNPRHLVRRRGQEARLRCSPMKGHSHVYWYRQLPEEGLKFMVYLQKENIIDESGMPKERFSAEFPKEGPSILRIQQVVRGDSAAYFCASSPGTGDYGYTFGSGTRLTVV.

This sequence joins TRBV19 and TRBJ2-7; TRBD2 aligns across 7 bases. The junction had 7 bases not matched to a gene; V was cut back by 8 bases and J by 0 bases. Germline values: CDR1 LNHDA, CDR2 SQIVND (reference sequence). The CDR3 runs 14 residues. The CDR3 DNA sequence: TGTGCCAGTCGGATGGCTAGCGGCTCCTACGAGCAGTACTTC. Protein: CASRMASGSYEQYF. Full variable domain (missing parts from reference TRBV19 and TRBJ2-7): DGGITQSPKYLFRKEGQNVTLSCEQNLNHDAMYWYRQDPGQGLRLIYYSQIVNDFQKGDIAEGYSVSREKKESFPLTVTSAQKNPTAFYLCASRMASGSYEQYFGPGTRLTVT.

V is TRBV30 and J is TRBJ1-2; D might be TRBD1 (6 bases). The CDR3 contains 12 residues. From germline, CDR1 is GTSNPN and CDR2 SVGIG (reference sequence). V was shortened by 4 bases and J by 6 bases, with 12 bases between the two germline ends. The CDR3 sequence is CAWNRDNDGYTF. Written as DNA, the CDR3 is TGTGCCTGGAACAGGGATAATGATGGCTACACCTTC. Full variable domain (outside the CDR3, taken from reference TRBV30 and TRBJ1-2): SQTIHQWPATLVQPVGSPLSLECTVEGTSNPNLYWYRQAAGRGLQLLFYSVGIGQISSEVPQNLSASRPQDRQFILSSKKLLLSDSGFYLCAWNRDNDGYTFGSGTRLTVV.

CDR3: CASSPPAESRNTIYF. The CDR3 nucleotides are TGTGCCAGCAGTCCGCCGGCCGAATCACGAAACACCATATATTTT. This chain uses TRBV28 with TRBJ1-3, with no clear D. This CDR3 has 15 amino acids. In germline, CDR1 is MDHEN, CDR2 SYDVKM. V was trimmed by 5 bases and J by 5 bases, leaving 16 bases between them.

The chain combines TRBV7-9 with TRBJ1-4; D is unresolved. This CDR3 is 14 amino acids long. Per the germline V gene, CDR1 is SEHNR and CDR2 is FQNEAQ (reference sequence). With 2 bases removed from V and 3 bases from J, the gap between germline ends came to 7 bases. This chain's CDR3 is CASSLSDSNEKLFF. CDR3 DNA sequence: TGTGCCAGCAGCTTATCGGATTCTAATGAAAAACTGTTTTTT.

This rearrangement joins TRBV6-5 to TRBJ2-7, with D possibly matching TRBD1 (6 bases). The V end lost 7 bases, the J end lost 3 bases, and 10 bases lay between the germline ends. The CDR3 totals 12 residues. Germline V gives CDR1 MNHEY, CDR2 SVGAGI. DNA of the CDR3: TGTGCCAGCAACAGGGTCGGCTACGAGCAGTACTTC. Translated, it gives CASNRVGYEQYF.

The CDR3 reads CASSPTNEKLFF. DNA of the CDR3: TGTGCCAGTTCCCCAACTAATGAAAAACTGTTTTTT. V usage is TRBV6-5 and J usage is TRBJ1-4; D is unresolved. V shed 9 bases and J shed 0 bases, with 5 bases lying between them. CDR1 and CDR2 (germline): MNHEY, SVGAGI. This CDR3 contains 12 residues.

The chain employs TRBV29-1 and TRBJ2-3; perhaps TRBD1 as D (6 bases). Between the trimmed V and J ends, which lost 6 bases and 2 bases, there was a span of 18 bases. CDR1 and CDR2 from the germline V gene are SQVTM and ANQGSEA. The CDR3 loop spans 15 amino acids. Written as DNA, the CDR3 is TGCAGCGTCCGTACAGGGCCCTTCCTCACAGATACGCAGTATTTT. Protein sequence: CSVRTGPFLTDTQYF.